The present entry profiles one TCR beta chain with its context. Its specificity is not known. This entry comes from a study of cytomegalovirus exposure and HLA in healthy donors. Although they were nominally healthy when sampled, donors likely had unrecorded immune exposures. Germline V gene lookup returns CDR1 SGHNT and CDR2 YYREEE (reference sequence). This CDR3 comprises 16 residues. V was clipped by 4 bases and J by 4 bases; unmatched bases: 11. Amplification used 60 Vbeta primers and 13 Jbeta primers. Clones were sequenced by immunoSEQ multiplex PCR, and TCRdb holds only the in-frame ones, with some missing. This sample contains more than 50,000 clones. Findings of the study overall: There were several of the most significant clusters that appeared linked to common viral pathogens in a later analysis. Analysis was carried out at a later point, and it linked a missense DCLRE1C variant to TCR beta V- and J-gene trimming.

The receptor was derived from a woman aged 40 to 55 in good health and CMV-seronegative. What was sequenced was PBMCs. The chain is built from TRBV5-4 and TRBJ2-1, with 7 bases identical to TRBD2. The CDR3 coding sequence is TGTGCCAGCAGCATCCCGGGAGACGGGAGGTACAATGAGCAGTTCTTC. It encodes CASSIPGDGRYNEQFF.